The 13 T cell receptor beta chains in this list originate from one sample, sequenced in a study of response to subunit inactivated influenza vaccine (dated by TCRdb to 2016 to 2019). The library was produced with RT-PCR. Sequencing instrument: Illumina HiSeq 2500. TCRdb handled the public reads itself, with Q25 trimming in fastp and clone calling in MiXCR, and kept productive beta chains. Every distinct CDR3 protein forms one entry, paired with its most common genes and DNA. Across this sample there are around 650,000 distinct CDR3 sequences, with around 14% seen only once. The ten largest clones add up to around 10% of the sample. The sequences come from PBMCs from blood, collected about 13 days after vaccination. These receptors were obtained from a man in his forties or fifties who received an inactivated influenza vaccine. Donor details come from another sample of the same person, matched by shared clones.

The rearrangement uses TRBV20-1 and TRBJ1-1, with TRBD1 as a possible D gene (5 bases). Germline CDR1 DFQATT, CDR2 SNEGSKA (reference sequence). This CDR3 spans 12 amino acids. The V gene lost 6 bases and the J gene lost 1 base, with 9 bases spanning the gap. The CDR3 DNA sequence: TGCAGTGCCAAAGGACAGAACACTGAAGCTTTCTTT. It yields the protein CSAKGQNTEAFF.

This clonotype was counted at least ten times. The chain has TRBV6-1 and TRBJ2-3; D gene uncertain. The V gene's germline CDR1 is MNHNS and CDR2 SASEGT. This CDR3 is built from 13 residues. V was shortened by 6 bases and J by 5 bases, with 12 bases between the two germline ends. The CDR3 DNA sequence: TGTGCCAGCAGCCCCGTGAACAAAGATACGCAGTATTTT. This translates into CASSPVNKDTQYF.

This clonotype has a handful of counts. The chain has TRBV4-3 and TRBJ2-1; TRBD1 matches at 7 bases. The germline CDR1 and CDR2 sequences are LGHNA and YSLEER. CDR3 length: 13 residues. The ends lost 0 bases at V and 7 bases at J; junction bases unmatched: 0. The CDR3 reads CASSQETGNEQFF. DNA for the CDR3: TGCGCCAGCAGCCAAGAGACAGGGAATGAGCAGTTCTTC.

Only a few counts were recorded for this clonotype. J is TRBJ2-5 and V is TRBV20-1, with 11 nucleotides matching TRBD1. The ends lost 6 bases at V and 4 bases at J; junction bases unmatched: 4. The CDR3 extends over 13 amino acids. CDR1 and CDR2 from the germline V gene are DFQATT and SNEGSKA (reference sequence). The CDR3: CSATDRGRETQYF. The CDR3 DNA sequence: TGCAGTGCGACGGACAGGGGGCGAGAGACCCAGTACTTC.

CDR3 region: CASSLGDSPQETQYF. CDR3 in DNA: TGTGCCAGCAGCTTAGGCGACAGTCCCCAAGAGACCCAGTACTTC. This rearrangement joins TRBV7-9 to TRBJ2-5; a weak D match, TRBD1 (5 bases). Germline loops: CDR1 SEHNR, CDR2 FQNEAQ (reference sequence). The length of the CDR3 is 15 residues. Trimming removed 1 base from V and 1 base from J, with 10 bases in between.

This clonotype has only a few counts. The V gene is TRBV5-1, the J gene TRBJ2-3; D remains unclear. V gave up 4 bases and J gave up 4 bases, with 13 bases separating them. This CDR3 comprises 14 residues. Germline V gives CDR1 SGHRS, CDR2 YFSETQ. The CDR3 region has the DNA TGCGCCAGCAGCCGGATGACCTTAGCAGATACGCAGTATTTT. It specifies CASSRMTLADTQYF.

The V and J genes are TRBV30 and TRBJ2-7; 7 nucleotides align to TRBD2. In germline, CDR1 is GTSNPN, CDR2 SVGIG (reference sequence). The CDR3 has 14 residues. The DNA of the CDR3 is TGTGCTGCTACAGCGGGACTGCGACCCTACGAGCAGTACTTC. It codes for CAATAGLRPYEQYF.

This clonotype has only a few counts. The J gene is TRBJ2-1, the V gene TRBV3-1; TRBD2 matches 7 bases. The CDR3 runs 15 residues. Trimming cost V 6 bases and J 1 base; bases outside gene matches: 6. In germline, CDR1 is LGHDT, CDR2 YNNKEL (reference sequence). DNA for the CDR3: TGTGCCAGCAGGGCAAACGGGGGGTCCTACAATGAGCAGTTCTTC. Its protein is CASRANGGSYNEQFF.

CDR3 DNA: TGCGCCAGCAGCAGGGTAGCGGGGGACTCCTACGAGCAGTACTTC. It is translated as CASSRVAGDSYEQYF. The chain employs TRBV5-1 and TRBJ2-7; 9 bases align to TRBD2. The junction had 5 bases not matched to a gene; V was cut back by 4 bases and J by 0 bases. Germline assignment: CDR1 SGHRS and CDR2 YFSETQ. This CDR3 has 15 residues.

This clonotype has ten or more counts. V usage is TRBV5-1 and J usage is TRBJ1-5; 7 bases are shared with TRBD1. Germline CDR1 SGHRS, CDR2 YFSETQ. This CDR3 contains 14 residues. V lost 4 bases to trimming and J lost 5 bases; unmatched junction nucleotides: 6. In nucleotides, the CDR3 is TGCGCCAGCAGCCTCCGACAGGGTGATCAGCCCCAGCATTTT. The encoded protein is CASSLRQGDQPQHF.

The sample holds many counts of this clonotype. V and J are TRBV28 and TRBJ1-6, with D possibly matching TRBD1 (6 bases). V was shortened by 9 bases and J by 7 bases, with 13 bases between the two germline ends. There are 13 residues in the CDR3. CDR1 and CDR2 from the germline V gene are MDHEN and SYDVKM. CDR3 amino acids: CASLDSLNSPLHF. The CDR3 DNA reads as TGTGCCAGTCTGGACAGCTTGAATTCACCCCTCCACTTT.

The chain is built from TRBV15 and TRBJ1-5; TRBD1 might be the D (6 bases). Per germline, CDR1 LNHNV and CDR2 YYDKDF (reference sequence). Trimming took 0 bases from V and 4 from J, leaving 13 bases between them. CDR3 length: 16 residues. The CDR3 DNA reads TGTGCCACCAGCAGAGACAACAGGGTTCGTAATCAGCCCCAGCATTTT. It is translated as CATSRDNRVRNQPQHF.

This chain uses TRBV16 with TRBJ1-3, with 7 positions matching TRBD1. The CDR3 totals 15 residues. The trim removed 7 bases at V and 0 bases at J, leaving 6 bases unmatched. Germline V gives CDR1 KGHSY, CDR2 FQNENV. The CDR3 DNA is TGTGCCAGCACCAAGACAGGGAGCTCTGGAAACACCATATATTTT. Protein: CASTKTGSSGNTIYF.